This passage covers 11 T cell receptor beta chains from one sample sequenced in a study of blood T cell repertoires in COVID-19. Produced via immunoSEQ multiplex PCR; TCRdb's table is partial and in-frame only. The sample contains around 140,000 clones, approximately 81% of which appear only once. The sample comprised peripheral blood. These receptor sequences come from a human donor in a cohort sampled during active COVID-19.

This clone was seen only a few times. The genes are TRBV7-3 and TRBJ1-1, with TRBD1 identical over 8 bases. There are 15 residues in the CDR3. The junction had 6 bases not matched to a gene; V was cut back by 5 bases and J by 1 base. Germline values: CDR1 SGHTA, CDR2 FQGTGA. The CDR3 sequence is CASSPGGAGNTEAFF. CDR3 in DNA: TGTGCCAGCAGCCCAGGGGGCGCGGGGAACACTGAAGCTTTCTTT.

This rearrangement joins TRBV7-2 to TRBJ2-3; 7 bases map to TRBD2. Per germline, CDR1 SGHTA and CDR2 FQGNSA. This CDR3 is built from 19 residues. After removal of 4 bases from V and 0 bases from J, the junction contained 16 bases not matched to a gene. The CDR3 DNA reads as TGTGCCAGCAGCTACAAAGGGTGGGGGAGGGCCACTAGCACAGATACGCAGTATTTT. This encodes CASSYKGWGRATSTDTQYF.

There are a few counts of this clone. The chain employs TRBV6-5 and TRBJ2-6; the D is unclear. The germline V gene has CDR1 MNHEY and CDR2 SVGAGI. The V and J ends lost 10 bases and 0 bases respectively, with 7 bases between them. The CDR3 length is 13 residues. As DNA, the CDR3 is TGTGCCATCCTAGACTCTGGGGCCAACGTCCTGACTTTC. The encoded protein is CAILDSGANVLTF.

The rearrangement links TRBV23-1 to TRBJ2-7, with 16 bases matching TRBD2. TRBV23-1 counts as an open reading frame of uncertain function. CDR3 length equals 21 residues. Trimming cost V 3 bases and J 0 bases; bases outside gene matches: 14. The CDR3, as DNA: TGCGCCAGCAGTCACCCGCCGGGACTAGCGGGAGGGCCGACGGGCTCCTACGAGCAGTACTTC. Translating gives CASSHPPGLAGGPTGSYEQYF.

The chain has TRBV28 and TRBJ2-7; TRBD2 agrees at 7 bases. J was trimmed by 4 bases and V by 9 bases; bases with no gene match: 6. CDR3 length equals 12 residues. The germline CDR1 and CDR2 sequences are MDHEN and SYDVKM. CDR3 sequence reads: CASRTSWYEQYF. CDR3 bases: TGTGCCAGTCGGACTAGTTGGTACGAGCAGTACTTC.

This clone was observed a handful of times. The genes are TRBV7-6 and TRBJ1-5; TRBD1 is a possible D gene (6 bases). The V and J ends lost 3 bases and 2 bases respectively, with 17 bases between them. CDR1 and CDR2 (germline): SGHVS, FNYEAQ. The CDR3 contains 17 residues. As DNA, the CDR3 is TGTGCCAGCAGCTTGACAGGTAGAGGTTCACGCAATCAGCCCCAGCATTTT. It codes for CASSLTGRGSRNQPQHF.

This rearrangement joins TRBV7-2 to TRBJ2-5; D call uncertain. This CDR3 is built from 13 residues. CDR1 and CDR2 from the germline V gene are SGHTA and FQGNSA. The V end was cut by 1 base, the J end by 2 bases, with 5 bases between. CDR3 nucleotide sequence: TGTGCCAGCAGCTTAGTCCCACAAGAGACCCAGTACTTC. Translated: CASSLVPQETQYF.

V gene TRBV7-3 combines with J gene TRBJ2-3; 7 nucleotides line up with TRBD2. V gave up 5 bases and J gave up 4 bases; unmatched junction bases: 6. Germline values: CDR1 SGHTA, CDR2 FQGTGA. The CDR3 has 14 residues. CDR3 sequence reads: CASSPGGRPDTQYF. The CDR3 bases are TGTGCCAGCAGCCCCGGCGGGAGACCAGATACGCAGTATTTT.

CDR3 sequence (DNA): TGTGCCAGCAGGCGGCGGGATTACGGAAACACCATATATTTT. It specifies CASRRRDYGNTIYF. The chain employs TRBV6-6 and TRBJ1-3; D is uncertain. Germline V gene lookup returns CDR1 MNHNY and CDR2 SVGAGI (reference sequence). V lost 6 bases to trimming and J lost 4 bases, with 13 bases between them. The CDR3 consists of 14 residues.

The J gene is TRBJ1-5, the V gene TRBV10-3, with 7 positions matching TRBD1. After removal of 5 bases from V and 0 bases from J, the junction contained 4 bases not matched to a gene. CDR1 and CDR2 (germline): ENHRY, SYGVKD. The CDR3 sequence is 15 residues long. CDR3 coding DNA: TGTGCCATCAGTCAGGGGGGTAATAGCAATCAGCCCCAGCATTTT. This codes for CAISQGGNSNQPQHF.

The genes are TRBV6-5 and TRBJ2-1, with 10 nucleotides matching TRBD2. This CDR3 has 15 amino acids. Trimming took 6 bases from V and 6 from J; bases not matched to a gene: 8. CDR1 is MNHEY and CDR2 is SVGAGI in the germline V gene. The CDR3 DNA follows: TGTGCCAGCAGGCCCACTAGCGGGAATATCAATGAGCAGTTCTTC. Its translation is CASRPTSGNINEQFF.